The 24 T cell receptor beta chains below were found in one sample sequenced in a study of T cells in Graves' hyperthyroidism and ophthalmopathy. Amplification targeted TCR beta CDR3 regions from RNA transcripts. The study used the HTBI primer set for a first-round RT-PCR of the TCR CDR3. A single record per CDR3 protein comes from TCRdb applying MiXCR to the multiplex PCR reads. Here the sample spans about 290,000 distinct CDR3 sequences, 15% to 20% being singletons. The sequenced material came from blood. These receptors originate from a man aged 30 to 45 with Graves' hyperthyroidism.

This clonotype has at least ten counts. The CDR3 spells CAWTSLGSPLHF. CDR3 bases: TGTGCCTGGACCTCCCTGGGTTCACCCCTCCACTTT. V gene TRBV30 combines with J gene TRBJ1-6; unclear D gene. V was cut by 4 bases and J by 9 bases, with 10 bases left in between. Germline values: CDR1 GTSNPN, CDR2 SVGIG (reference sequence). This CDR3 has 12 amino acids.

This clonotype was counted many times. V usage is TRBV10-3 and J usage is TRBJ2-1, with D perhaps matching TRBD1 (5 bases). CDR3 length: 14 residues. The V gene lost 1 base and the J gene lost 7 bases, with 11 bases spanning the gap. The germline V gene encodes CDR1 ENHRY and CDR2 SYGVKD. The CDR3 protein is CAISEFQGWNEQFF. The CDR3 nucleotides are TGTGCCATCAGTGAGTTCCAGGGATGGAATGAGCAGTTCTTC.

This clonotype was found many times. This sequence joins TRBV10-3 and TRBJ2-7, with D perhaps TRBD1 (6 bases). This CDR3 contains 13 residues. Trimming cost V 11 bases and J 2 bases, with 16 bases left between them. Germline CDR1 ENHRY, CDR2 SYGVKD. Written as DNA, the CDR3 is TGTGCCGCCCGGGACACAAACACCTACGAGCAGTACTTC. Protein sequence: CAARDTNTYEQYF.

As regards this clonotype: A clone one base away is much larger, so this may be a read error. The chain uses TRBV30 and TRBJ1-6, with D hard to call. CDR1 and CDR2 from the germline V gene are GTSNPN and SVGIG (reference sequence). CDR3 length: 13 residues. CDR3 in amino acids: CAWSEWPNSPPHF. The CDR3 coding sequence is TGTGCCTGGAGTGAATGGCCAAATTCACCCCCCCACTTT.

At least ten counts were recorded for this clonotype. The genes are TRBV6-5 and TRBJ2-5; D may be TRBD1 (6 bases). This CDR3 contains 13 residues. In germline, CDR1 is MNHEY, CDR2 SVGAGI. Trimming removed 3 bases from V and 5 bases from J, with 10 bases in between. The CDR3 loop reads CASSYRGLETQYF. In DNA form, the CDR3 reads TGTGCCAGCAGTTATAGGGGGTTGGAGACCCAGTACTTC.

V is TRBV5-1 and J is TRBJ2-3; maybe TRBD1 (5 bases). Germline CDR1 SGHRS, CDR2 YFSETQ. The CDR3 consists of 14 residues. Trimming pared 4 bases from V and 3 bases from J, leaving 12 bases between. The CDR3 spells CASSPRQSTDTQYF. DNA of the CDR3: TGCGCCAGCAGCCCGCGACAGAGTACAGATACGCAGTATTTT.

The V call is TRBV5-1, the J call TRBJ2-7; 7 bases agree with TRBD1. The CDR3 runs to 15 residues. V shed 0 bases, J shed 6 bases, and the junction held 9 bases outside the gene matches. Germline CDR1 reads SGHRS; CDR2 reads YFSETQ. CDR3 protein: CASSLDRTGTCEQYF. The CDR3 DNA sequence: TGCGCCAGCAGCTTGGATAGGACAGGCACCTGCGAGCAGTACTTC.

In its sample, this clonotype was seen many times. V usage is TRBV27 and J usage is TRBJ1-1; TRBD1 aligns across 9 bases. The CDR3 runs to 16 residues. V shed 2 bases, J shed 10 bases, and the junction held 14 bases outside the gene matches. Germline V lookup: CDR1 MNHEY, CDR2 SMNVEV (reference sequence). CDR3 sequence: CASSLVSGTGTVGAFF. CDR3 sequence (DNA): TGTGCCAGCAGTTTAGTCTCCGGGACAGGGACCGTCGGAGCTTTCTTT.

This clonotype has a single count. The chain employs TRBV12-3 or TRBV12-4 and TRBJ2-3; 15 bases fit TRBD2. Trimming cost V 5 bases and J 4 bases; bases outside gene matches: 19. The CDR3 consists of 21 residues. The CDR3: CASSPTLMWTSGRAFPDTQYF. The CDR3 DNA reads as TGTGCCAGCAGTCCGACTCTTATGTGGACTAGCGGGAGGGCCTTTCCAGATACGCAGTATTTT.

This clonotype was counted many times. The chain couples TRBV24-1 to TRBJ1-1, with a possible D match to TRBD1 (5 bases). Germline CDR1 reads KGHDR; CDR2 reads SFDVKD. The CDR3 loop spans 13 amino acids. Trimming took off 4 bases at V and 3 bases at J, with 8 bases between the two ends. This chain's CDR3 is CATSDWGDTEAFF. The CDR3 DNA reads TGTGCCACCAGTGACTGGGGGGACACTGAAGCTTTCTTT.

This clonotype was counted ten times or more. The rearrangement links TRBV11-3 to TRBJ2-1; D is undetermined. The germline V and J ends were trimmed by 5 bases and 4 bases, with 12 bases remaining between them. The CDR3 totals 14 residues. The germline V gene has CDR1 SGHNT and CDR2 YENEEA. The CDR3 loop reads CASSQGSAYNEQFF. CDR3 nucleotide sequence: TGTGCCAGCAGCCAAGGATCAGCATACAATGAGCAGTTCTTC.

The chain employs TRBV4-1 and TRBJ2-1; no definite D call. From germline, CDR1 is MGHRA and CDR2 YSYEKL. The CDR3 contains 15 residues. The V gene lost 0 bases and the J gene lost 2 bases, with 8 bases spanning the gap. CDR3 sequence: CASSQEGIAYNEQFF. CDR3 DNA sequence: TGCGCCAGCAGCCAAGAGGGGATAGCCTACAATGAGCAGTTCTTC.

Ten or more counts support this clonotype. The chain is built from TRBV28 and TRBJ2-5; maybe TRBD2 (5 bases). This CDR3 region has 17 residues. The germline V and J ends were trimmed by 2 bases and 5 bases, with 21 bases remaining between them. Germline V CDR1 and CDR2: MDHEN, SYDVKM. In nucleotides, the CDR3 is TGTGCCAGCAGTTTAGGTCCCGGGGTGGGGAAGGTGGAGACCCAGTACTTC. Translated, it gives CASSLGPGVGKVETQYF.

V and J are TRBV19 and TRBJ1-4; D call uncertain. V was pared by 5 bases and J by 8 bases, with 15 bases between. Germline-derived CDR1 and CDR2 are LNHDA and SQIVND (reference sequence). CDR3 length: 14 amino acids. The CDR3 protein is CASSPGGGREKLFF. CDR3 nucleotide sequence: TGTGCCAGTAGTCCGGGCGGCGGTCGCGAAAAACTGTTTTTT.

The sample holds many counts of this clonotype. The chain combines TRBV5-1 with TRBJ2-2; 8 nucleotides match TRBD1. V lost 0 bases, J lost 5 bases, and 3 bases stayed unmatched. CDR1 is SGHRS and CDR2 is YFSETQ in the germline V gene. The CDR3 is 15 residues long. CDR3 in DNA: TGCGCCAGCAGCTTGGATGGGGACAGGACCGGGGAGCTGTTTTTT. Its protein is CASSLDGDRTGELFF.

At least ten counts were recorded for this clonotype. The rearrangement joins TRBV5-1 to TRBJ2-5; 8 bases match TRBD2. This CDR3 is built from 16 residues. Trimming cost V 0 bases and J 8 bases; bases outside gene matches: 12. Germline assignment: CDR1 SGHRS and CDR2 YFSETQ. The CDR3, as DNA: TGCGCCAGCAGCTTGGAGTCGCCCGGGACTAGTTCTACCCAGTACTTC. This encodes CASSLESPGTSSTQYF.

The table lists this clonotype with a few counts. Possible read error: a much larger clone is one base away. The J gene is TRBJ2-1, the V gene TRBV5-6; D not resolved. The germline gives CDR1 SGHDT, CDR2 YYEEEE. The CDR3 is 12 residues long. The CDR3 here is CASSFTDNGQFF. CDR3 nucleotides: TGTGCCAGCAGCTTCACCGACAATGGGCAGTTCTTC.

There are a few counts of this clonotype. The chain employs TRBV7-3 and TRBJ2-1; D perhaps matches TRBD2 (5 bases). Trimming removed 0 bases at V and 1 base at J, with 7 bases between. Per germline, CDR1 SGHTA and CDR2 FQGTGA. CDR3 length: 15 residues. CDR3 bases: TGTGCCAGCAGCTTAACCCGGGAATCCTACAATGAGCAGTTCTTC. This sequence encodes CASSLTRESYNEQFF.

Comment on this clonotype: This may be a read error: a much more frequent sequence differs by one nucleotide. The chain carries TRBV2 and TRBJ2-3; D ambiguous. The CDR3 contains 11 residues. Trimming left V 6 bases short and J 7 bases short, with 8 bases between. Germline CDR1 reads SNHLY; CDR2 reads FYNNEI. CDR3 region: CASRLTHTQYF. CDR3 nucleotide sequence: TGTGCCAGCAGACTTACGCATACGCAGTATTTT.

This clonotype was seen many times. The chain couples TRBV11-2 to TRBJ1-1; 7 positions match TRBD1. The germline V gene encodes CDR1 SGHAT and CDR2 FQNNGV. Trimming cost V 5 bases and J 11 bases; bases outside gene matches: 8. The CDR3 covers 12 residues. CDR3 DNA sequence: TGTGCCAGCAGCGACACAGGGGTGCGGGCTTTCTTT. Translating it yields CASSDTGVRAFF.

Turning to this clonotype: An end of the junction differs from the germline gene, which may be a read error. The chain joins TRBV20-1 to TRBJ2-7; 11 bases fit TRBD1. Per germline, CDR1 DFQATT and CDR2 SNEGSKA (reference sequence). CDR3 size: 16 residues. The DNA of the CDR3 is TGCAGTGCTAGAGCCCGGACAGGGGGCGGGTTCCACGAGCTGTACTTC. This codes for CSARARTGGGFHELYF.

The table lists this clonotype with a count of one. The chain has TRBV20-1 and TRBJ1-5; 7 bases fit TRBD1. The CDR3 is made up of 14 amino acids. Germline V gene data show CDR1 as DFQATT and CDR2 as SNEGSKA (reference sequence). With V trimmed by 4 bases and J by 4 bases, 7 bases remained unmatched. This CDR3 reads CSANPGGVNQPQHF. The CDR3 DNA is TGCAGTGCTAACCCAGGGGGAGTAAATCAGCCCCAGCATTTT.

The chain has TRBV24-1 and TRBJ2-7, with TRBD2 matching 7 bases. Germline lookup yields CDR1 KGHDR and CDR2 SFDVKD. CDR3 size: 16 residues. The trim removed 1 base at V and 3 bases at J, leaving 8 bases unmatched. The CDR3 here is CATSDLKRDGIYEQYF. For the CDR3, the DNA is TGTGCCACCAGTGATTTAAAGCGGGACGGCATCTACGAGCAGTACTTC.

The V call is TRBV19, the J call TRBJ2-3, with D maybe TRBD1 (6 bases). Germline V gene sequence: CDR1 LNHDA, CDR2 SQIVND (reference sequence). The germline V and J ends were trimmed by 8 bases and 2 bases, with 23 bases remaining between them. There are 17 residues in the CDR3. The CDR3 loop is CASQRWGRGSSTDTQYF. CDR3 nucleotide sequence: TGTGCCAGTCAACGATGGGGCAGGGGATCTTCCACAGATACGCAGTATTTT.